The present T cell receptor (beta chain) was sequenced within a study of blood T cell repertoires in COVID-19. Study as a whole: Collection of acute and convalescent COVID-19 samples took place in the United States, Italy and Spain. T cells, B-cell-depleted T cells, or PBMCs provided the cDNA or gDNA that served as material.

Per the original methods: Reference gene primer amplification in the assay estimated nucleated cell counts. Profiling relied on immunoSEQ multiplex PCR, and the TCRdb table lists in-frame clones only, not all of them. V and J calls and clone size are given by that table; D and trimming were obtained from the DNA. The sample includes about 70,000 clones, about 92% seen only once; the top ten take 1.4% to 1.5%. Looked up from germline, CDR1 is LGHDT and CDR2 is YNNKEL (reference sequence). The CDR3 runs to 13 residues. V shed 3 bases and J shed 7 bases, with 9 bases lying between them. This receptor was obtained from a man in his forties or fifties with acute or convalescent COVID-19. Sequencing was done on a sample of peripheral blood. V gene TRBV3-1 (or the pseudogene TRBV3-2) combines with J gene TRBJ2-2; D perhaps matches TRBD1 (5 bases). CDR3 DNA sequence: TGTGCCAGCAGCCAGGGAAGGGGCGGGGAGCTGTTTTTT. Its translation is CASSQGRGGELFF.